This TCR beta chain emerged from a study of T-cell reconstitution after alpha-beta-depleted transplantation in children. Study-wide points: Day-60 TCRbeta diversity that was high in some patients was derived from surviving recipient T cells and thymic progenitors.

This clonotype has only a few counts. Antigen: not known. The library targeted TCRbeta and was prepared with unique molecular identifiers. TCRdb reprocessed the PCR reads with MiXCR, giving one entry per CDR3 protein. The data contain more than 85,000 distinct CDR3 sequences, approximately 6% of them seen just once; the ten biggest clones take up 6% to 7%. This receptor was obtained from a female patient aged 2 to 10 who had a stem cell transplant for Fanconi anemia, so the T cells may come from the graft donor. The source was PBMCs, mostly from graft donor cells, collected 60 days after TCRalphabeta/CD19-depleted stem cell transplant.

The CDR3 DNA sequence: TGTGCCAGTAGCCTCAGGGACAGGATATATAATTCACCCCTCCACTTT. Amino acid sequence: CASSLRDRIYNSPLHF. The chain uses TRBV19 and TRBJ1-6; 8 bases line up with TRBD1. There are 16 residues in the CDR3. Germline V gene sequence: CDR1 LNHDA, CDR2 SQIVND (reference sequence). The V and J ends lost 6 bases and 4 bases, in that order; junction bases with no gene match: 8.